A single T cell receptor beta chain is shown here with its context. Its cognate antigen is unknown. Germline assignment: CDR1 SGHTA and CDR2 FQGNSA. Trimming at V came to 5 bases and at J to 5 bases, leaving 5 bases not matched to a gene. The CDR3 sequence is 14 residues long. The record originates from a study of cytomegalovirus exposure and HLA in healthy donors. Study in general: The study's early data release held about 85 million unique TCRs from HLA-typed donors. Overall study results and limits: Among TCR beta chains of equal frequency, HLA-associated ones were more clonally expanded in a later analysis.

PCR used 60 Vbeta primers and 13 Jbeta primers. The data were produced by immunoSEQ multiplex PCR, yet TCRdb's version contains in-frame clones alone and is incomplete. The sample lists 65,000 to 70,000 clones; around three quarters were seen once. The chain uses TRBV7-2 and TRBJ2-1, with 8 bases fitting TRBD2. The sequenced material came from PBMCs. This receptor was obtained from a man aged 45 to 65 in good health and CMV-seronegative. This chain's CDR3 is CASSPGGADNEQFF. CDR3 coding DNA: TGTGCCAGCAGCCCCGGGGGGGCCGACAATGAGCAGTTCTTC.